These 21 T cell receptor beta chains came from one sample sequenced in a study of OX40 agonist ivuxolimab in advanced cancers. Profiled with immunoSEQ multiplex PCR; TCRdb holds only in-frame clones, not every one. The table records about 95,000 clones, about 85% of them present only once. This material consisted of CD4+ or CD8+ T cells sorted from blood, taken in a trial of the OX40 agonist ivuxolimab. The receptors originated from an adult with an advanced solid tumor such as melanoma, head and neck, liver or kidney cancer.

The gene calls are TRBV28 and TRBJ1-4, with D unresolved. V lost 6 bases and J 11 bases, leaving 16 bases between the germline ends. The CDR3 has 13 residues. The germline CDR1 and CDR2 sequences are MDHEN and SYDVKM. CDR3: CASSPIPGRKLFF. The CDR3 bases are TGTGCCAGCAGCCCCATACCCGGCCGTAAACTGTTTTTT.

The chain employs TRBV5-4 and TRBJ2-7; 11 bases line up with TRBD1. V shed 4 bases, J shed 1 base, and the junction held 10 bases outside the gene matches. The germline V gene has CDR1 SGHNT and CDR2 YYREEE (reference sequence). The CDR3 sequence is 17 residues long. CDR3 DNA: TGTGCCAGCAGCCGGGGACAGGGGGAAGAGAGGTCCTACGAGCAGTACTTC. It encodes CASSRGQGEERSYEQYF.

CDR3 in DNA: TGTGCCAGCAGTCTGGGACAGGGAGGCTACACCTTC. Protein: CASSLGQGGYTF. This chain uses TRBV2 with TRBJ1-2; 9 nucleotides match TRBD1. The germline V gene encodes CDR1 SNHLY and CDR2 FYNNEI. V was pared by 5 bases and J by 8 bases, with 3 bases of the junction left unmatched. This CDR3 contains 12 residues. Full variable domain (outside the CDR3, taken from reference TRBV2 and TRBJ1-2): EPEVTQTPSHQVTQMGQEVILRCVPISNHLYFYWYRQILGQKVEFLVSFYNNEISEKSEIFDDQFSVERPDGSNFTLKIRSTKLEDSAMYFCASSLGQGGYTFGSGTRLTVV.

This chain connects TRBV7-3 to TRBJ2-1; the match to TRBD1 covers 10 bases. In germline, CDR1 is SGHTA, CDR2 FQGTGA. V gave up 3 bases and J gave up 6 bases; unmatched junction bases: 11. The CDR3 sequence is 17 residues long. In nucleotides, the CDR3 is TGTGCCAGCAGCTTCCCACCGGGACAGGGGACCTCCAATGAGCAGTTCTTC. Its translation: CASSFPPGQGTSNEQFF.

The chain employs TRBV11-3 and TRBJ2-2; 8 bases align to TRBD1. V gave up 6 bases and J gave up 4 bases; unmatched junction bases: 7. This CDR3 contains 15 residues. Looked up from germline, CDR1 is SGHNT and CDR2 is YENEEA. DNA of the CDR3: TGTGCCAGCAGTTTCCTTACAGGGGGCACCGGGGAGCTGTTTTTT. Translating gives CASSFLTGGTGELFF.

This clone was seen more than once but under ten times. The gene calls are TRBV6-6 and TRBJ2-1; no reliable D call. The germline CDR1 and CDR2 sequences are MNHNY and SVGAGI (reference sequence). V shed 4 bases and J shed 5 bases, with 3 bases lying between them. The CDR3 covers 11 residues. Written as DNA, the CDR3 is TGTGCCAGCAGTTGGGACAATGAGCAGTTCTTC. Translation: CASSWDNEQFF.

The J gene is TRBJ2-2, the V gene TRBV7-9; tentatively, D is TRBD1 (6 bases). Germline V CDR1 and CDR2: SEHNR, FQNEAQ (reference sequence). V shed 8 bases and J shed 5 bases, with 15 bases lying between them. The CDR3 spans 14 residues. CDR3 residues: CASVQGRWTGELFF. The CDR3 bases are TGTGCCAGCGTACAGGGCCGTTGGACCGGGGAGCTGTTTTTT.

The CDR3 sequence: CASSFNYEQYF. Here the CDR3 DNA reads TGTGCCAGCAGCTTCAACTACGAGCAGTACTTC. The J gene is TRBJ2-7, the V gene TRBV5-5; D remains ambiguous. Trimming took off 2 bases at V and 3 bases at J, with 3 bases between the two ends. This CDR3 has 11 amino acids. Germline lookup yields CDR1 SGHKS and CDR2 YYEKEE (reference sequence).

V usage is TRBV28 and J usage is TRBJ1-2; maybe TRBD1 (5 bases). The CDR3 contains 15 residues. Germline-derived CDR1 and CDR2 are MDHEN and SYDVKM. The V gene lost 4 bases and the J gene lost 3 bases, with 15 bases spanning the gap. The CDR3 region has the DNA TGTGCCAGCAGTTCTGAGCTGATAGGGGACTATGGCTACACCTTC. Encoded protein: CASSSELIGDYGYTF.

A remark on this clone: At the DNA level, this CDR3 is encoded by other sequences in the same sample as well. This chain links TRBV9 with TRBJ1-3; no firm D call. CDR1 and CDR2 from the germline V gene are SGDLS and YYNGEE. Trimming took 5 bases from V and 0 from J, leaving 12 bases between them. The CDR3 sequence is 15 residues long. CDR3 nucleotides: TGTGCCAGCAGTTCGGCCAGCGCCTCTGGAAACACCATATATTTT. Its translation is CASSSASASGNTIYF.

The chain combines TRBV7-3 with TRBJ1-6; D is undetermined. The CDR3 is 15 residues long. V was shortened by 5 bases and J by 7 bases, with 15 bases between the two germline ends. Germline CDR1 SGHTA, CDR2 FQGTGA. CDR3 sequence: CASSREGLGNSPLHF. The CDR3 bases are TGTGCCAGCAGCCGGGAGGGATTAGGAAATTCACCCCTCCACTTT.

The DNA for the CDR3 is TGTGCCAGCAGTTGGACTAGCGGGAGGACAGATACGCAGTATTTT. As protein: CASSWTSGRTDTQYF. This chain connects TRBV28 to TRBJ2-3, with 14 bases aligning to TRBD2. Trimming at V came to 4 bases and at J to 3 bases, leaving 0 bases not matched to a gene. Germline lookup yields CDR1 MDHEN and CDR2 SYDVKM. This CDR3 region has 15 residues. Complete variable domain (other parts from reference TRBV28 and TRBJ2-3): DVKVTQSSRYLVKRTGEKVFLECVQDMDHENMFWYRQDPGLGLRLIYFSYDVKMKEKGDIPEGYSVSREKKERFSLILESASTNQTSMYLCASSWTSGRTDTQYFGPGTRLTVL.

This clone was found once. The CDR3 DNA sequence: TGTGCCAGCAGCGGCCAAGGGACTGGGTCCGATGAGCAGTTCTTC. This translates into CASSGQGTGSDEQFF. This chain connects TRBV9 to TRBJ2-1; weak D call: TRBD2 (6 bases). This CDR3 has 15 residues. Per the germline V gene, CDR1 is SGDLS and CDR2 is YYNGEE. V was trimmed by 3 bases and J by 8 bases, leaving 18 bases between them.

This chain links TRBV4-1 with TRBJ2-5; 8 bases fit TRBD2. The closer fit of TRBJ2-7 to the DNA end suggests the J call may be wrong. CDR1 is MGHRA, CDR2 YSYEKL, per germline. CDR3 length: 16 residues. Here the CDR3 DNA reads TGCGCCAGCAGCCAAGGGCCATTAGCGGGAACCTACGAGCAGTACTTC. Translated, it gives CASSQGPLAGTYEQYF.

This chain joins TRBV27 and TRBJ1-6; 7 nucleotides line up with TRBD1. Per the germline V gene, CDR1 is MNHEY and CDR2 is SMNVEV (reference sequence). The CDR3 runs to 14 residues. Germline trimming cut 5 bases from V and 5 bases from J; bases unmatched to any gene: 3. The CDR3 loop reads CASSPGTDNSPLHF. DNA for the CDR3: TGTGCCAGCAGTCCCGGGACAGATAATTCACCCCTCCACTTT.

V gene TRBV5-6 combines with J gene TRBJ2-2, with D tentatively TRBD1 or TRBD2 (5 bases each). The germline V and J ends were trimmed by 4 bases and 6 bases, with 13 bases remaining between them. The CDR3 is made up of 14 amino acids. Germline CDR1 is SGHDT and CDR2 is YYEEEE. CDR3 amino acids: CASSKGTDPGELFF. The CDR3 DNA sequence: TGTGCCAGCAGCAAGGGGACCGACCCCGGGGAGCTGTTTTTT.

The rearrangement joins TRBV5-1 to TRBJ2-5; TRBD1 matches 9 bases. Near its end, the DNA agrees better with TRBJ2-7, so the J call may be wrong. Germline V gives CDR1 SGHRS, CDR2 YFSETQ. The CDR3 sequence is 14 residues long. Here the CDR3 DNA reads TGCGCCAGCAGGTCTCCGGGACAGGGTTACGAGCAGTACTTC. It codes for CASRSPGQGYEQYF.

The gene calls are TRBV27 and TRBJ1-1; 7 bases align to TRBD1. This CDR3 spans 15 amino acids. Germline loops: CDR1 MNHEY, CDR2 SMNVEV (reference sequence). The V gene end was trimmed by 8 bases and the J gene end by 6 bases; junction bases not matched to a gene: 15. The CDR3 region is CASANPQGVGAEAFF. The CDR3 DNA reads TGTGCCAGCGCGAACCCCCAGGGGGTGGGCGCTGAAGCTTTCTTT.

The chain combines TRBV21-1 with TRBJ2-4; no DNA check was done on the table's D call, TRBD1. TRBV21-1 is deemed a pseudogene. The CDR3 is 17 residues long. CDR3 sequence: CASSKVGDRVAKNIQYF. The CDR3 DNA is TGTGCCAGCAGCAAAGTGGGGGACAGGGTAGCCAAAAACATTCAGTACTTC.

The gene calls are TRBV5-1 and TRBJ1-4, with TRBD1 matching over 9 bases. Germline CDR1 SGHRS, CDR2 YFSETQ. Trimming took 0 bases from V and 8 from J; bases not matched to a gene: 11. The CDR3 contains 17 residues. CDR3 region: CASSLDGTGMSGEKLFF. CDR3 DNA: TGCGCCAGCAGCTTGGACGGGACAGGGATGAGCGGGGAAAAACTGTTTTTT.

The chain couples TRBV5-4 to TRBJ2-7, with 11 positions matching TRBD2. Germline V CDR1 and CDR2: SGHNT, YYREEE (reference sequence). The CDR3 spans 14 residues. Germline trimming cut 2 bases from V and 5 bases from J; bases unmatched to any gene: 3. This CDR3 is CASSFTGLADEQYF. In DNA, the CDR3 is TGTGCCAGCAGCTTTACGGGACTAGCGGACGAGCAGTACTTC.